Below, 24 T cell receptor beta chains from the same sample are listed, as sequenced in a study of T cell responses to AZD1222 COVID-19 vaccine. Profiled with immunoSEQ multiplex PCR; TCRdb holds only in-frame clones, not every one. The sample has approximately 220,000 clones; under 95% are singletons. Here the sequenced sample was peripheral blood, taken on day 0 of MenACWY control vaccination. The receptors come from an adult in good health.

The chain carries TRBV6-5 and TRBJ2-5; D is possibly TRBD1 (6 bases). Germline V gene sequence: CDR1 MNHEY, CDR2 SVGAGI. V lost 7 bases and J 2 bases, leaving 11 bases between the germline ends. The CDR3 is 13 amino acids. In nucleotides, the CDR3 is TGTGCCAGCAACAGGGACCAGCAAGAGACCCAGTACTTC. Its protein product is CASNRDQQETQYF.

J is TRBJ1-5 and V is TRBV6-6; D not resolved. Germline V gives CDR1 MNHNY, CDR2 SVGAGI (reference sequence). The CDR3 is 12 amino acids. V lost 11 bases, J lost 1 base, and 9 bases lay in between. This chain's CDR3 is CAAGRSNQPQHF. DNA for the CDR3: TGTGCCGCGGGGAGGAGCAATCAGCCCCAGCATTTT.

The V gene is TRBV5-5, the J gene TRBJ2-2, with TRBD2 matching over 8 bases. The J segment lost 0 bases and the V segment lost 4 bases, leaving 5 bases of the junction unmatched. Germline loops: CDR1 SGHKS, CDR2 YYEKEE (reference sequence). CDR3 length equals 16 residues. The CDR3 DNA sequence: TGTGCCAGCAGCAAGCGGGGGCCAACGAACACCGGGGAGCTGTTTTTT. This sequence encodes CASSKRGPTNTGELFF.

The DNA for the CDR3 is TGTGCCAGCAGCCGGGACATTACAGATACGCAGTATTTT. This gives the protein CASSRDITDTQYF. The chain uses TRBV4-2 and TRBJ2-3; possible D gene TRBD1, 6 bases. This CDR3 contains 13 residues. In germline, CDR1 is LGHNA, CDR2 YNFKEQ. With 4 bases removed from V and 3 bases from J, the gap between germline ends came to 8 bases.

This clone was recorded once. The chain joins TRBV5-4 to TRBJ1-1; possible D gene TRBD1, 6 bases. V lost 2 bases and J lost 1, with 9 bases in between. CDR3 length: 14 amino acids. Germline V gives CDR1 SGHNT, CDR2 YYREEE (reference sequence). CDR3 in DNA: TGTGCCAGCAGCTTAGCCAGGGGGAACACTGAAGCTTTCTTT. The encoded protein is CASSLARGNTEAFF. Supplemented by reference TRBV5-4 and TRBJ1-1, the full variable domain reads ETGVTQSPTHLIKTRGQQVTLRCSSQSGHNTVSWYQQALGQGPQFIFQYYREEENGRGNFPPRFSGLQFPNYSSELNVNALELDDSALYLCASSLARGNTEAFFGQGTRLTVV.

The V gene is TRBV5-4, the J gene TRBJ2-5; 7 bases are shared with TRBD2. Losses at the gene ends were 6 bases for V and 1 base for J; bases not matched to a gene: 9. This CDR3 contains 15 residues. The germline V gene encodes CDR1 SGHNT and CDR2 YYREEE (reference sequence). This CDR3 is CASTLSAGVQETQYF. In DNA, the CDR3 is TGTGCCAGCACCCTGAGTGCGGGGGTCCAAGAGACCCAGTACTTC.

The chain joins TRBV19 to TRBJ1-1; D gene unclear. CDR1 is LNHDA and CDR2 is SQIVND in the germline V gene (reference sequence). The CDR3 has 12 residues. With 6 bases removed from V and 0 bases from J, the gap between germline ends came to 5 bases. The CDR3 is CASRSLNTEAFF. Written as DNA, the CDR3 is TGTGCCAGTAGGTCGTTGAACACTGAAGCTTTCTTT.

This clone appeared once. The chain has TRBV27 and TRBJ1-6; D is possibly TRBD1 (6 bases). The ends were cut back, 7 bases at V and 0 bases at J, with 10 bases in the middle. Germline CDR1 and CDR2: MNHEY and SMNVEV (reference sequence). The CDR3 is 15 residues long. This CDR3 reads CASTQGPSYNSPLHF. Written as DNA, the CDR3 is TGTGCCAGCACCCAGGGGCCCTCCTATAATTCACCCCTCCACTTT.

This chain links TRBV19 with TRBJ2-6; D remains ambiguous. The CDR3 runs 13 residues. The germline V and J ends were trimmed by 3 bases and 4 bases, with 4 bases remaining between them. CDR1 LNHDA and CDR2 SQIVND come from the germline V gene (reference sequence). The CDR3 protein is CASSIVGANVLTF. CDR3 in DNA: TGTGCCAGTAGTATTGTAGGGGCCAACGTCCTGACTTTC.

This chain joins TRBV6-2 or TRBV6-3 and TRBJ1-5, with TRBD1 matching over 8 bases. J gave up 4 bases and V 5 bases, and 7 bases lay outside the gene matches. This CDR3 contains 15 residues. The germline CDR1 and CDR2 sequences are MNHEY and SVGEGT. Here the CDR3 reads CASSQDRALNQPQHF. CDR3 bases: TGTGCCAGCAGTCAGGACAGGGCGCTTAATCAGCCCCAGCATTTT.

J is TRBJ1-3 and V is TRBV6-5; D is unclear. The CDR3 length is 14 residues. V shed 6 bases and J shed 0 bases, with 9 bases lying between them. Germline-derived CDR1 and CDR2 are MNHEY and SVGAGI. In nucleotides, the CDR3 is TGTGCCAGCAGCTCATTTGTCTCTGGAAACACCATATATTTT. Its translation is CASSSFVSGNTIYF.

The chain uses TRBV5-5 and TRBJ1-4, with 11 nucleotides matching TRBD1. Germline lookup yields CDR1 SGHKS and CDR2 YYEKEE (reference sequence). The CDR3 consists of 16 residues. V lost 0 bases and J lost 7; bases outside the gene matches: 5. DNA of the CDR3: TGTGCCAGCAGCTTGGGGACAGGGGGCCGGGGTGAAAAACTGTTTTTT. Translation: CASSLGTGGRGEKLFF.

The chain joins TRBV5-8 to TRBJ1-1, with no clear D. Trimming left V 1 base short and J 9 bases short, with 16 bases between. The CDR3 runs to 14 residues. Germline V gene data show CDR1 as SGHTS and CDR2 as YDEGEE. CDR3 sequence: CASSLSQNRGKAFF. CDR3 bases: TGTGCCAGCAGCTTGTCCCAAAACAGAGGGAAAGCTTTCTTT.

The V gene is TRBV19, the J gene TRBJ1-1; perhaps TRBD1 as D (5 bases). CDR3 length: 14 residues. CDR1 is LNHDA and CDR2 is SQIVND in the germline V gene (reference sequence). With 5 bases removed from V and 3 bases from J, the gap between germline ends came to 13 bases. Written as DNA, the CDR3 is TGTGCCAGTAGTTTAAGCGGGGGAGACACTGAAGCTTTCTTT. This gives the protein CASSLSGGDTEAFF.

The genes are TRBV10-3 and TRBJ2-1; 11 bases are a match to TRBD2. The germline V gene encodes CDR1 ENHRY and CDR2 SYGVKD. The CDR3 extends over 14 amino acids. The ends lost 5 bases at V and 6 bases at J; junction bases unmatched: 3. This chain's CDR3 is CAISTSGGTNEQFF. The CDR3 DNA reads TGTGCCATCAGTACTAGCGGGGGAACCAATGAGCAGTTCTTC.

V is TRBV30 and J is TRBJ1-2; possibly TRBD1 for D (6 bases). V was trimmed by 0 bases and J by 1 base, leaving 9 bases between them. CDR1 is GTSNPN and CDR2 is SVGIG in the germline V gene (reference sequence). There are 14 residues in the CDR3. CDR3 bases: TGTGCCTGGAGTGTACGGGGGCTTAACTATGGCTACACCTTC. Its translation: CAWSVRGLNYGYTF.

The V and J genes are TRBV4-1 and TRBJ1-6; D unresolved. CDR1 MGHRA and CDR2 YSYEKL come from the germline V gene. Between the trimmed V and J ends, which lost 0 bases and 0 bases, there was a span of 9 bases. The CDR3 has 17 amino acids. CDR3 bases: TGCGCCAGCAGCCAAGAGGACTACACCTCCTATAATTCACCCCTCCACTTT. It yields the protein CASSQEDYTSYNSPLHF.

The rearrangement links TRBV7-9 to TRBJ1-1; D possibly corresponds to TRBD1 (5 bases). The CDR3 is 16 residues long. Trimming left V 1 base short and J 5 bases short, with 17 bases between. Per the germline V gene, CDR1 is SEHNR and CDR2 is FQNEAQ (reference sequence). This CDR3 reads CASSLGGARGRTEAFF. The CDR3 DNA sequence: TGTGCCAGCAGCTTAGGAGGGGCGCGGGGTAGGACTGAAGCTTTCTTT.

This clone is medium-sized. This sequence joins TRBV4-1 and TRBJ1-1; the D gene is possibly TRBD1 (5 bases). This CDR3 contains 12 residues. V was clipped by 4 bases and J by 11 bases, with 14 bases between them. Germline values: CDR1 MGHRA, CDR2 YSYEKL. The CDR3 is CASSPQRGEAFF. The CDR3 DNA follows: TGCGCCAGCAGCCCTCAAAGGGGAGAGGCTTTCTTT.

This clone was observed a handful of times. The J gene is TRBJ2-5, the V gene TRBV19; 7 nucleotides match TRBD2. V was clipped by 5 bases and J by 5 bases; unmatched bases: 8. The V gene's germline CDR1 is LNHDA and CDR2 SQIVND (reference sequence). This CDR3 spans 14 amino acids. The CDR3, as DNA: TGTGCCAGTAGTGGCGGCGGGACTACGGAGACCCAGTACTTC. The encoded protein is CASSGGGTTETQYF.

The V call is TRBV3-1 (or the pseudogene TRBV3-2), the J call TRBJ2-7, with 7 nucleotides matching TRBD1. V was pared by 4 bases and J by 1 base, with 7 bases of the junction left unmatched. Germline lookup yields CDR1 LGHDT and CDR2 YNNKEL (reference sequence). This CDR3 is 15 amino acids long. The CDR3 DNA reads as TGTGCCAGCAGCCCCCTGACAGGGCCTTCCTACGAGCAGTACTTC. It encodes CASSPLTGPSYEQYF.

V is TRBV27 and J is TRBJ1-1; 7 bases are shared with TRBD1. With 5 bases clipped from V and 1 base from J, the junction kept 7 bases outside the gene matches. The CDR3 runs 15 residues. Looked up from germline, CDR1 is MNHEY and CDR2 is SMNVEV (reference sequence). The CDR3 sequence: CASSRQGIPNTEAFF. Written as DNA, the CDR3 is TGTGCCAGCAGTCGACAGGGTATACCGAACACTGAAGCTTTCTTT.

The chain has TRBV4-1 and TRBJ1-2, with TRBD1 matching over 7 bases. The germline V gene encodes CDR1 MGHRA and CDR2 YSYEKL. This CDR3 has 14 amino acids. Trimming removed 5 bases from V and 5 bases from J; junction bases left unmatched: 8. The chain's CDR3 is CASSLGEGAYGYTF. The CDR3 bases are TGCGCCAGCAGCTTAGGGGAGGGGGCATATGGCTACACCTTC.

The chain employs TRBV7-2 and TRBJ1-2; D not certain. CDR3 length equals 11 residues. Trimming pared 2 bases from V and 7 bases from J, leaving 5 bases between. CDR1 and CDR2 (germline): SGHTA, FQGNSA. CDR3 region: CASSLQFGYTF. The CDR3 DNA is TGTGCCAGCAGCTTACAGTTTGGCTACACCTTC.